This TCR beta chain is drawn from a study of OX40 agonist ivuxolimab in advanced cancers. Study information: Patients treated during dose escalation were battling hepatocellular carcinoma, melanoma, renal cell or head and neck cancer. Anti-PD-1, anti-PD-L1 or anti-CTLA-4 therapy given earlier was allowed, and around 40% had some. Mean age approximately 66 years, range 23 to 79; roughly 80% male.

The investigators sampled blood at baseline, at cycle 4 day 1, and at cycle 7 day 1. Trimming pared 8 bases from V and 6 bases from J, leaving 14 bases between. This CDR3 has 13 residues. The germline V gene encodes CDR1 LNHDA and CDR2 SQIVND (reference sequence). Clones were read by immunoSEQ multiplex PCR, and TCRdb kept only the in-frame ones, dropping some. In the table there are roughly 53,000 clones, 70% to 90% of which are singletons. The sequencing here drew on CD4+ or CD8+ T cells sorted from blood, taken in a trial of the OX40 agonist ivuxolimab. The genes are TRBV19 and TRBJ2-1; D is possibly TRBD2 (5 bases). The clonotype originates from an adult with an advanced solid tumor such as melanoma, head and neck, liver or kidney cancer. The CDR3 reads CASGSRSVNEQFF. CDR3 coding DNA: TGTGCCAGTGGCTCGCGTAGCGTCAATGAGCAGTTCTTC.